Below, 22 T cell receptor beta chains from the same sample are listed, as sequenced in a study of blood T cells in healthy people across ages. Next came a second PCR, run for about 7 to 12 cycles, which used a sample-barcoded 5' primer along with a J-beta primer mix. TCRdb fed the 5' RACE reads into MiXCR, producing one record per CDR3 protein. This repertoire shows fewer than 600,000 distinct CDR3 sequences, about 27% found once; its top ten account for about 3.9%. This same sample was also taken into another study, of T cells of mothers and their children.

The sequencing sample was made of blood. Receptors were obtained from a boy aged 2 to 9 in good health.

This clonotype was detected a few times. The V gene is TRBV20-1, the J gene TRBJ2-5; no definite D call. Trimming left V 1 base short and J 0 bases short, with 6 bases between. This CDR3 is built from 13 residues. CDR1 and CDR2 (germline): DFQATT, SNEGSKA (reference sequence). CDR3 coding DNA: TGCAGTGCTAGAGCCGAGAACCAAGAGACCCAGTACTTC. The encoded protein is CSARAENQETQYF.

This clonotype showed up just a few times. V is TRBV3-1 and J is TRBJ1-1; TRBD1 matches at 11 bases. Germline CDR1 LGHDT, CDR2 YNNKEL (reference sequence). The CDR3 totals 17 residues. J was trimmed by 0 bases and V by 5 bases; bases with no gene match: 8. The CDR3 protein is CASSFGTGGMLNTEAFF. The CDR3 region has the DNA TGTGCCAGCAGCTTTGGGACAGGGGGAATGCTGAACACTGAAGCTTTCTTT. Full variable domain (missing parts from reference TRBV3-1 and TRBJ1-1): DTAVSQTPKYLVTQMGNDKSIKCEQNLGHDTMYWYKQDSKKFLKIMFSYNNKELIINETVPNRFSPKSPDKAHLNLHINSLELGDSAVYFCASSFGTGGMLNTEAFFGQGTRLTVV.

With regard to this clonotype: Without the conserved terminal phenylalanine or tryptophan, this CDR3 likely stems from a read error. CDR3 protein: CASSSEGPRYGYTL. The DNA for the CDR3 is TGTGCCAGCAGTTCCGAGGGCCCCCGGTATGGCTACACCCTC. The chain has TRBV27 and TRBJ1-2; D not resolved. The V and J ends lost 4 bases and 5 bases respectively, with 14 bases between them. This CDR3 contains 14 residues. Germline V CDR1 and CDR2: MNHEY, SMNVEV (reference sequence).

The chain is built from TRBV12-3 or TRBV12-4 and TRBJ1-1; D call uncertain. CDR3 length equals 11 residues. Trimming stripped 5 bases from V and 5 bases from J, with 6 bases between. CDR3 nucleotides: TGTGCCAGCAGTACTCCTACTGAAGCTTTCTTT. It yields the protein CASSTPTEAFF.

The chain couples TRBV6-6 to TRBJ1-2; TRBD1 matches 8 bases. The V segment lost 5 bases and the J segment 7 bases; nucleotides outside the gene matches: 12. In germline, CDR1 is MNHNY, CDR2 SVGAGI (reference sequence). The CDR3 runs to 15 residues. The CDR3 sequence: CASSPGAGGAGGYTF. DNA of the CDR3: TGTGCCAGCAGTCCCGGTGCAGGGGGCGCGGGTGGCTACACCTTC.

In its sample, this clonotype was seen many times. V and J are TRBV27 and TRBJ2-5; TRBD2 is a possible D gene (5 bases). Germline V lookup: CDR1 MNHEY, CDR2 SMNVEV (reference sequence). The CDR3 is 16 residues long. The V end lost 5 bases, the J end lost 0 bases, and 16 bases lay between the germline ends. The CDR3 DNA is TGTGCCAGCAGTCCAAGAGGGAAAGAAGACCAAGAGACCCAGTACTTC. Translating it yields CASSPRGKEDQETQYF.

The rearrangement joins TRBV29-1 to TRBJ2-4, with D possibly TRBD2 on 5 matching bases. The CDR3 contains 13 residues. V was clipped by 4 bases and J by 0 bases, with 7 bases between them. The germline gives CDR1 SQVTM, CDR2 ANQGSEA. CDR3 loop: CSVVGVAKNIQYF. The CDR3, as DNA: TGCAGCGTTGTCGGGGTAGCCAAAAACATTCAGTACTTC.

The chain carries TRBV29-1 and TRBJ2-7; tentatively, D is TRBD1 (6 bases). Trimming removed 7 bases at V and 1 base at J, with 14 bases between. The CDR3 covers 13 residues. Germline values: CDR1 SQVTM, CDR2 ANQGSEA. The DNA of the CDR3 is TGCAGCGGGGAGACAGGCCTATCCTACGAGCAGTACTTC. This gives the protein CSGETGLSYEQYF.

This clonotype was found a few times. The chain combines TRBV12-3 or TRBV12-4 with TRBJ2-5, with TRBD2 as a possible D gene (6 bases). The J call may not be correct, given that the DNA end is closer to TRBJ2-1. This CDR3 has 14 amino acids. The chain's CDR3 is CAWSPSLLAHEQFF. In DNA, the CDR3 is TGTGCCTGGTCCCCCTCTCTACTAGCCCATGAGCAGTTCTTC.

V and J are TRBV3-1 and TRBJ1-2, with D possibly TRBD1 on 5 matching bases. The CDR3 covers 15 residues. Germline V gives CDR1 LGHDT, CDR2 YNNKEL (reference sequence). Deletions cut 2 bases from V and 5 bases from J, with 15 bases between. CDR3 bases: TGTGCCAGCAGCCAACCGGGACCTACGGCATATGGCTACACCTTC. It encodes CASSQPGPTAYGYTF. The full variable domain, its missing parts supplied by reference TRBV3-1 and TRBJ1-2, is DTAVSQTPKYLVTQMGNDKSIKCEQNLGHDTMYWYKQDSKKFLKIMFSYNNKELIINETVPNRFSPKSPDKAHLNLHINSLELGDSAVYFCASSQPGPTAYGYTFGSGTRLTVV.

This clonotype was detected a few times. The chain is built from TRBV12-3 or TRBV12-4 and TRBJ2-7; either TRBD1 or TRBD2 may fit D (5 bases each). V was pared by 1 base and J by 3 bases, with 13 bases between. The CDR3 is 15 residues long. DNA of the CDR3: TGTGCCAGCAGTTTAGGCCGGGACGGTAACTACGAGCAGTACTTC. Its translation: CASSLGRDGNYEQYF.

The rearrangement uses TRBV10-3 and TRBJ2-7, with TRBD2 matching over 11 bases. After removal of 5 bases from V and 9 bases from J, the junction contained 6 bases not matched to a gene. Germline assignment: CDR1 ENHRY and CDR2 SYGVKD. The CDR3 spans 13 residues. The CDR3 is CAISLAGGPLQYF. Here the CDR3 DNA reads TGTGCCATCAGTCTAGCGGGAGGCCCTTTGCAGTACTTC.

This chain connects TRBV5-1 to TRBJ2-5, with D perhaps matching TRBD2 (5 bases). The length of the CDR3 is 14 residues. Trimming stripped 3 bases from V and 1 base from J, with 10 bases between. CDR1 is SGHRS, CDR2 YFSETQ, per germline. CDR3 sequence (DNA): TGCGCCAGCAGCTCACCGGGAAGCCAAGAGACCCAGTACTTC. The encoded protein is CASSSPGSQETQYF.

The chain carries TRBV10-3 and TRBJ2-5, with 7 bases fitting TRBD2. CDR1 and CDR2 from the germline V gene are ENHRY and SYGVKD. V lost 10 bases and J lost 2; bases outside the gene matches: 13. This CDR3 contains 15 residues. The CDR3 region has the DNA TGTGCCACCATGCTCAGCGGGGCGCTACAAGAGACCCAGTACTTC. Translating gives CATMLSGALQETQYF.

The chain joins TRBV2 to TRBJ1-5; D is uncertain. Germline V gives CDR1 SNHLY, CDR2 FYNNEI. V was clipped by 3 bases and J by 7 bases, with 7 bases between them. The CDR3 has 12 residues. The CDR3 DNA reads as TGTGCCAGCAGTGACGAGCAGCAGCCCCAGCATTTT. Amino acid sequence: CASSDEQQPQHF.

This clonotype was detected only a few times. The V gene is TRBV20-1, the J gene TRBJ1-3; 9 bases match TRBD1. The CDR3 loop spans 14 amino acids. V trimming: 7 bases; J trimming: 3 bases; junction bases outside the gene matches: 7. Germline CDR1 DFQATT, CDR2 SNEGSKA (reference sequence). The CDR3: CSVSTGGSGNTIYF. The CDR3 DNA is TGCAGTGTCTCGACAGGGGGGAGTGGAAACACCATATATTTT.

This clonotype was counted between two and nine times. V is TRBV3-1 and J is TRBJ2-7; D remains unclear. Trimming stripped 0 bases from V and 0 bases from J, with 3 bases between. Per the germline V gene, CDR1 is LGHDT and CDR2 is YNNKEL (reference sequence). The CDR3 has 13 amino acids. CDR3: CASSQDSSYEQYF. The CDR3 DNA is TGTGCCAGCAGCCAAGACAGCTCCTACGAGCAGTACTTC.

This clonotype has just a few counts. One end of the junction fails to match germline, which may point to a read error. This chain uses TRBV25-1 with TRBJ1-1; D gene ambiguous. Per the germline V gene, CDR1 is MGHDK and CDR2 is SYGVNS. The CDR3 loop spans 11 amino acids. CDR3 loop: CASSKYTEAFF. The CDR3 nucleotides read TGTGCCAGCAGTAAATACACTGAAGCTTTCTTT.

The genes are TRBV29-1 and TRBJ2-7; 9 bases fit TRBD2. This CDR3 spans 14 amino acids. Germline CDR1 is SQVTM and CDR2 is ANQGSEA. Trimming removed 5 bases from V and 4 bases from J; junction bases left unmatched: 9. The CDR3 DNA is TGCAGCGTTACTGGTCCTAGCGGGGTTTACGAGCAGTACTTC. Its translation is CSVTGPSGVYEQYF.

The chain recombines TRBV20-1 with TRBJ2-3, with 7 bases fitting TRBD2. Germline-derived CDR1 and CDR2 are DFQATT and SNEGSKA (reference sequence). V gave up 3 bases and J gave up 6 bases; unmatched junction bases: 6. The CDR3 has 13 amino acids. In DNA, the CDR3 is TGCAGTGCTAGCCCCGGGAGGTACGATACGCAGTATTTT. Protein product: CSASPGRYDTQYF.

This clonotype was counted only a few times. V usage is TRBV14 and J usage is TRBJ1-2; unclear D gene. CDR3 length: 15 residues. Germline lookup yields CDR1 SGHDN and CDR2 FVKESK. Trimming removed 2 bases at V and 4 bases at J, with 14 bases between. CDR3 coding DNA: TGTGCCAGCAGCCAATCTACAATCTTTAGCTATGGCTACACCTTC. Amino acids: CASSQSTIFSYGYTF.

The chain couples TRBV20-1 to TRBJ2-5; D is unclear. This CDR3 is 14 amino acids long. The germline V and J ends were trimmed by 3 bases and 1 base, with 12 bases remaining between them. Germline lookup yields CDR1 DFQATT and CDR2 SNEGSKA (reference sequence). DNA for the CDR3: TGCAGTGCTAGGCCTGGCGTCCTCCAAGAGACCCAGTACTTC. This sequence encodes CSARPGVLQETQYF.